These 22 T cell receptor beta chains came from one sample sequenced in a study of shared clonotypes between healthy human individuals. Naive CD8 isolation took CD45RO-negative cells positively selected for CCR7 and excluded terminally differentiated effector memory CD45RA+ cells. Generated by immunoSEQ multiplex PCR, the TCRdb table keeps only in-frame clones and is missing some. The sample lists 750,000 to 1,000,000 clones, nearly 95% occurring once. The sequenced material came from naive CD8+ T cells sorted from blood. These receptors were obtained from a man younger than 40 in good health.

The chain employs TRBV9 and TRBJ2-1; D unclear. This CDR3 has 15 amino acids. Germline CDR1 SGDLS, CDR2 YYNGEE. Trimming took off 0 bases at V and 8 bases at J, with 15 bases between the two ends. CDR3 residues: CASSVEGRSGDEQFF. For the CDR3, the DNA is TGTGCCAGCAGCGTAGAGGGCCGATCTGGGGATGAGCAGTTCTTC.

This clone was counted a single time. The chain carries TRBV7-3 and TRBJ2-2; 11 nucleotides match TRBD2. Germline lookup yields CDR1 SGHTA and CDR2 FQGTGA. This CDR3 has 17 residues. Trimming cost V 4 bases and J 5 bases; bases outside gene matches: 9. CDR3 amino acids: CASSSWTSGFHTGELFF. The CDR3 nucleotides read TGTGCCAGCAGCTCCTGGACTAGCGGGTTTCATACCGGGGAGCTGTTTTTT.

This chain links TRBV10-2 with TRBJ2-3; D remains unclear. Trimming took off 2 bases at V and 6 bases at J, with 18 bases between the two ends. Per the germline V gene, CDR1 is WSHSY and CDR2 is SAAADI. The CDR3 runs 16 residues. CDR3 coding DNA: TGCGCCAGCAGTGAGGCTCGGGTTTCCGCATGGGATACGCAGTATTTT. Translating gives CASSEARVSAWDTQYF.

The rearrangement links TRBV25-1 to TRBJ2-2, with TRBD2 matching 10 bases. Germline V gene data show CDR1 as MGHDK and CDR2 as SYGVNS. The V gene end was trimmed by 1 base and the J gene end by 6 bases; junction bases not matched to a gene: 5. CDR3 length equals 16 residues. The DNA of the CDR3 is TGTGCCAGCAGTGAATGGCCTAGCGGGAGCGCCGGGGAGCTGTTTTTT. Its protein is CASSEWPSGSAGELFF.

The chain has TRBV27 and TRBJ2-2; 9 bases align to TRBD2. V lost 6 bases to trimming and J lost 0 bases; unmatched junction nucleotides: 14. The CDR3 spans 19 residues. The germline CDR1 and CDR2 sequences are MNHEY and SMNVEV (reference sequence). The DNA for the CDR3 is TGTGCCAGCAGGGAGCTAGCGGGACCCCCCTTCGCGAACACCGGGGAGCTGTTTTTT. Protein product: CASRELAGPPFANTGELFF.

This clone appeared once. CDR3 region: CASSPPEWLRETQYF. CDR3 in DNA: TGTGCCAGCTCACCACCAGAGTGGCTCCGGGAGACCCAGTACTTC. V and J are TRBV18 and TRBJ2-5; D is unresolved. From germline, CDR1 is KGHSH and CDR2 LQKENI. Trimming shortened V by 0 bases and J by 5 bases, and 13 bases separated the two germline ends. The CDR3 runs 15 residues.

The rearrangement links TRBV5-3 to TRBJ2-7; D gene ambiguous. TRBV5-3 has ORF status, its function being uncertain. Trimming left V 6 bases short and J 3 bases short, with 13 bases between. CDR3 length: 13 amino acids. The CDR3 is CARNPVVIYEQYF. CDR3 nucleotides: TGTGCCAGAAACCCCGTGGTGATCTACGAGCAGTACTTC.

The chain is built from TRBV28 and TRBJ1-4; TRBD1 matches 10 bases. The trim removed 6 bases at V and 7 bases at J, leaving 2 bases unmatched. The length of the CDR3 is 13 residues. The germline V gene encodes CDR1 MDHEN and CDR2 SYDVKM. CDR3 sequence: CASRRTGGEKLFF. CDR3 nucleotides: TGTGCCAGCAGACGGACAGGGGGTGAAAAACTGTTTTTT.

J is TRBJ2-7 and V is TRBV10-3; weak D call: TRBD1 (6 bases). In germline, CDR1 is ENHRY, CDR2 SYGVKD. The germline V and J ends were trimmed by 7 bases and 1 base, with 11 bases remaining between them. CDR3 length: 13 amino acids. The CDR3 region is CAITPDRSYEQYF. The DNA for the CDR3 is TGTGCCATCACCCCGGACAGATCCTACGAGCAGTACTTC.

CDR3 residues: CASSSQLASSYNEQFF. Written as DNA, the CDR3 is TGTGCCAGCAGCTCCCAGCTTGCGAGCTCCTACAATGAGCAGTTCTTC. The rearrangement joins TRBV7-9 to TRBJ2-1; D gene uncertain. The V end was cut by 4 bases, the J end by 0 bases, with 13 bases between. The CDR3 runs to 16 residues. Germline CDR1 is SEHNR and CDR2 is FQNEAQ (reference sequence).

This sequence joins TRBV27 and TRBJ2-5, with 7 bases aligning to TRBD1. The length of the CDR3 is 17 residues. CDR1 is MNHEY, CDR2 SMNVEV, per germline (reference sequence). V lost 6 bases, J lost 0 bases, and 13 bases stayed unmatched. In DNA form, the CDR3 reads TGTGCCAGCAGATCGATTTCGGGACAGATTTACCAAGAGACCCAGTACTTC. Protein product: CASRSISGQIYQETQYF.

The chain couples TRBV27 to TRBJ2-3, with D possibly TRBD2 on 5 matching bases. V shed 5 bases and J shed 4 bases, with 16 bases lying between them. Germline values: CDR1 MNHEY, CDR2 SMNVEV (reference sequence). The CDR3 length is 15 residues. The CDR3 spells CASSPPPERADTQYF. In DNA, the CDR3 is TGTGCCAGCAGTCCGCCCCCTGAGAGGGCAGATACGCAGTATTTT.

The rearrangement uses TRBV19 and TRBJ2-7; TRBD2 is a possible D gene (5 bases). The V end lost 7 bases, the J end lost 4 bases, and 14 bases lay between the germline ends. Germline V lookup: CDR1 LNHDA, CDR2 SQIVND (reference sequence). The length of the CDR3 is 13 residues. The CDR3 protein is CASTVGPGYEQYF. CDR3 nucleotides: TGTGCCAGTACAGTCGGCCCGGGGTACGAGCAGTACTTC.

J is TRBJ1-5 and V is TRBV19; the D is unclear. Germline V gene data show CDR1 as LNHDA and CDR2 as SQIVND (reference sequence). Trimming left V 0 bases short and J 3 bases short, with 9 bases between. The CDR3 has 15 amino acids. DNA of the CDR3: TGTGCCAGTAGTATAGATGCAGGTTCCAATCAGCCCCAGCATTTT. Protein product: CASSIDAGSNQPQHF.

V gene TRBV7-6 combines with J gene TRBJ1-5; D is ambiguous. The CDR3 is 17 residues long. Germline CDR1 SGHVS, CDR2 FNYEAQ. V lost 5 bases and J lost 4, with 21 bases in between. CDR3: CASSLPNYWPGNQPQHF. For the CDR3, the DNA is TGTGCCAGCAGCCTCCCTAATTATTGGCCAGGAAATCAGCCCCAGCATTTT.

The chain has TRBV6-6 and TRBJ1-4; no clear D. V lost 8 bases to trimming and J lost 7 bases, with 14 bases between them. Germline V gene data show CDR1 as MNHNY and CDR2 as SVGAGI (reference sequence). The CDR3 covers 13 residues. CDR3 sequence reads: CASGLGSSEKLFF. The CDR3 region has the DNA TGTGCCAGCGGACTAGGTTCTAGTGAAAAACTGTTTTTT.

V and J are TRBV5-1 and TRBJ2-7, with 10 bases fitting TRBD1. The CDR3 runs to 14 residues. With V trimmed by 7 bases and J by 6 bases, 10 bases remained unmatched. Germline loops: CDR1 SGHRS, CDR2 YFSETQ. The CDR3 protein is CASHTGTGVPEQYF. The CDR3 nucleotides are TGCGCCAGCCATACCGGGACAGGGGTCCCCGAGCAGTACTTC.

V and J are TRBV5-5 and TRBJ2-7, with D perhaps matching TRBD2 (6 bases). Germline CDR1 SGHKS, CDR2 YYEKEE (reference sequence). The length of the CDR3 is 14 residues. Trimming stripped 4 bases from V and 7 bases from J, with 18 bases between. For the CDR3, the DNA is TGTGCCAGCAGCCGGACCCCTGCGGGACGGGAGCAGTACTTC. It specifies CASSRTPAGREQYF.

This clone appeared once. The CDR3 is CASSVWGQNTGELFF. The CDR3 region has the DNA TGTGCCAGCAGCGTATGGGGCCAAAACACCGGGGAGCTGTTTTTT. The chain combines TRBV5-4 with TRBJ2-2; a possible D gene is TRBD1 (5 bases). V was cut by 4 bases and J by 2 bases, with 12 bases left in between. This CDR3 contains 15 residues. The germline V gene encodes CDR1 SGHNT and CDR2 YYREEE (reference sequence).

The chain couples TRBV4-3 to TRBJ2-2; D ambiguous. The CDR3 covers 15 residues. Germline CDR1 LGHNA, CDR2 YSLEER. Between the trimmed V and J ends, which lost 0 bases and 6 bases, there was a span of 11 bases. The CDR3 DNA is TGCGCCAGCAGCCAAGAAATCGTAAGGTCCGGGGAGCTGTTTTTT. This gives the protein CASSQEIVRSGELFF.

In nucleotides, the CDR3 is TGTGCCAGCAGCTTAATTTTCCGACCTGGCCAAGAGACCCAGTACTTC. It codes for CASSLIFRPGQETQYF. This chain joins TRBV7-9 and TRBJ2-5, with D unresolved. V was cut by 2 bases and J by 1 base, with 14 bases left in between. The CDR3 contains 16 residues. CDR1 is SEHNR, CDR2 FQNEAQ, per germline (reference sequence).

V and J are TRBV19 and TRBJ2-1; D unresolved. The CDR3 runs 13 residues. V lost 2 bases, J lost 8 bases, and 10 bases lay in between. Germline values: CDR1 LNHDA, CDR2 SQIVND (reference sequence). CDR3 protein: CASSIWVFDEQFF. For the CDR3, the DNA is TGTGCCAGTAGTATATGGGTTTTCGATGAGCAGTTCTTC.